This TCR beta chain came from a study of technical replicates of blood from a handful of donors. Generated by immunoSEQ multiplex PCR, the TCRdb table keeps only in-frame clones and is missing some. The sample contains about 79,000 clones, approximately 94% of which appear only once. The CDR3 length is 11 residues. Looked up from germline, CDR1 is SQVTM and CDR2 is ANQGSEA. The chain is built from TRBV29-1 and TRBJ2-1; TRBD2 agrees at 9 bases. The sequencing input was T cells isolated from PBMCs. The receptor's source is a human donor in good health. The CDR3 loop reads CTVAGAHEQFF. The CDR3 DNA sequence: TGCACGGTAGCGGGAGCCCATGAGCAGTTCTTC.